Presented here are 6 T cell receptor beta chains from one specimen sequenced in a study of control samples from healthy donors and cancer patients. The data were produced by immunoSEQ multiplex PCR, yet TCRdb's version contains in-frame clones alone and is incomplete. The sample lists tens of thousands of clones, 91% seen once, with about 12% in the top ten. Sequencing was performed on PBMCs. All receptors derive from a man in his fifties or sixties with lung cancer.

This clone was seen only a few times. The CDR3 here is CASRGGVGQPQHF. The CDR3 DNA sequence: TGTGCCAGCAGGGGGGGGGTCGGGCAGCCCCAGCATTTT. The chain couples TRBV27 to TRBJ1-5, with D maybe TRBD1 (5 bases). With 6 bases removed from V and 7 bases from J, the gap between germline ends came to 13 bases. The CDR3 contains 13 residues. Germline V lookup: CDR1 MNHEY, CDR2 SMNVEV (reference sequence).

The chain has TRBV24-1 and TRBJ2-2; the D is unclear. Trimming took 3 bases from V and 1 from J, leaving 8 bases between them. CDR1 is KGHDR, CDR2 SFDVKD, per germline. The CDR3 has 15 residues. CDR3 in amino acids: CATSDRLLNTGELFF. The CDR3 coding sequence is TGTGCCACCAGTGATCGACTGCTGAACACCGGGGAGCTGTTTTTT.

This clone was observed a handful of times. The genes are TRBV5-5 and TRBJ1-3, with 8 bases fitting TRBD1. The CDR3 runs to 15 residues. V lost 4 bases to trimming and J lost 2 bases; unmatched junction nucleotides: 5. Germline V CDR1 and CDR2: SGHKS, YYEKEE (reference sequence). CDR3 amino acids: CASSPVQGAGNTIYF. The CDR3 nucleotides are TGTGCCAGCAGCCCTGTACAGGGGGCTGGAAACACCATATATTTT.

This clone was seen more than once but under ten times. The rearrangement joins TRBV25-1 to TRBJ2-5; 11 positions agree with TRBD1. The CDR3 sequence is 15 residues long. Germline V CDR1 and CDR2: MGHDK, SYGVNS. V shed 0 bases and J 5 bases; nucleotides not matched to a gene: 2. The chain's CDR3 is CASSEYRTGGETQYF. The DNA of the CDR3 is TGTGCCAGCAGTGAATACAGGACAGGGGGCGAGACCCAGTACTTC.

The chain has TRBV6-2 or TRBV6-3 and TRBJ2-1; D ambiguous. V lost 5 bases, J lost 4 bases, and 12 bases lay in between. CDR3 length: 14 amino acids. Germline lookup yields CDR1 MNHEY and CDR2 SVGEGT. DNA of the CDR3: TGTGCCAGCAGTCCATCCCATCTATACAATGAGCAGTTCTTC. Protein sequence: CASSPSHLYNEQFF.

The CDR3 sequence: CASSLETDTQYF. CDR3 nucleotide sequence: TGTGCCAGCAGCTTAGAGACAGATACGCAGTATTTT. The chain uses TRBV7-3 and TRBJ2-3; D is unclear. The CDR3 loop spans 12 amino acids. V lost 2 bases and J lost 3, with 3 bases in between. Per the germline V gene, CDR1 is SGHTA and CDR2 is FQGTGA.